The clone carrying this TCR beta chain was seen a few times. Antigen unknown. The data derive from a study of OX40 agonist ivuxolimab in advanced cancers. The overall study: Patients were infused with ivuxolimab every 2 weeks at 0.01 to 10 mg/kg. General study points: The antigen specificity of the peripheral T cells (those that were expanded) was not determined. Circulating CD4+ and CD8+ T cells showed clonal expansion by week 6 at 0.1 to 3.0 mg/kg.

Sequencing used immunoSEQ multiplex PCR; TCRdb keeps in-frame clones, though not all of them. The sample has 60,000 to 85,000 clones, 85% seen once. Samples of blood were obtained at baseline, on cycle 4 day 1, and on cycle 7 day 1. With 5 bases removed from V and 1 base from J, the gap between germline ends came to 11 bases. The V gene's germline CDR1 is SEHNR and CDR2 FQNEAQ (reference sequence). The CDR3 sequence is 14 residues long. The source is an adult with an advanced solid tumor such as melanoma, head and neck, liver or kidney cancer. Material: CD4+ or CD8+ T cells sorted from blood, obtained in a trial of the OX40 agonist ivuxolimab. This chain uses TRBV7-9 with TRBJ1-1; no reliable D call. This CDR3 is CASSLQSGNTEAFF. The CDR3 DNA reads TGTGCCAGCAGCCTGCAATCGGGGAACACTGAAGCTTTCTTT.